This is a list of T cell receptor beta chains from one sample in a study of T cell responses to AZD1222 COVID-19 vaccine. Sequencing used immunoSEQ multiplex PCR; TCRdb keeps in-frame clones, though not all of them. The profile shows some 160,000 clones, roughly 92% of them singletons. Specimen: peripheral blood, collected on day 0 of AZD1222 vaccination. Receptor source: an adult in good health. Both conserved end residues are part of each CDR3. The D gene is left open where the match is weak. Size is stated for part of the rows, as once, few or many counts, or as a class when the clone is expanded.

NA,16,TRBV27,NA,TRBJ2-3,CASSPSSVYLGDTQYF,TGTGCCAGCAGCCCTTCATCGGTGTACCTGGGAGATACGCAGTATTTT
NA,18,TRBV11-3,NA,TRBJ1-4,CASSLDRRARGGNEKLFF,TGTGCCAGCAGCTTAGATCGGAGGGCCCGTGGGGGGAATGAAAAACTGTTTTTT
NA,17,TRBV3-1/TRBV3-2,NA,TRBJ2-1,CASSQLTRGVDGNEQFF,TGTGCCAGCAGCCAATTAACCCGGGGCGTAGATGGCAATGAGCAGTTCTTC
NA,13,TRBV5-1,NA,TRBJ1-3,CAGDDSSGNTIYF,TGCGCCGGCGACGATAGCTCTGGAAACACCATATATTTT
NA,13,TRBV6-5,TRBD2,TRBJ2-7,CASSHGLASEQYF,TGTGCCAGCAGCCATGGACTAGCGTCCGAGCAGTACTTC
NA,11,TRBV11-2,NA,TRBJ2-3,CASSFGDTQYF,TGTGCCAGCAGCTTTGGGGATACGCAGTATTTT
NA,14,TRBV5-4,TRBD1,TRBJ1-2,CASSEQGGYYGYTF,TGTGCCAGCAGCGAGCAGGGGGGTTACTATGGCTACACCTTC
NA,16,TRBV4-3,NA,TRBJ2-2,CASSRAGVLNTGELFF,TGCGCCAGCAGCCGAGCAGGGGTCCTGAACACCGGGGAGCTGTTTTTT
NA,16,TRBV18,NA,TRBJ2-1,CASSPQSGGSYNEQFF,TGTGCCAGCTCACCCCAGTCGGGCGGGTCCTACAATGAGCAGTTCTTC
once,14,TRBV5-1,NA,TRBJ1-2,CASTPGSSNYGYTF,TGCGCCAGCACCCCGGGCTCTTCTAACTATGGCTACACCTTC
NA,12,TRBV7-9,NA,TRBJ1-1,CASSRTNTEAFF,TGTGCCAGCAGCAGGACGAACACTGAAGCTTTCTTT
NA,15,TRBV29-1,NA,TRBJ1-1,CSVGWDRNGRTEAFF,TGCAGCGTTGGTTGGGACCGGAACGGGAGGACTGAAGCTTTCTTT
NA,15,TRBV6-5,NA,TRBJ1-2,CASTQQNPGSPGYTF,TGTGCCAGCACCCAACAAAATCCAGGATCCCCTGGCTACACCTTC
NA,13,TRBV21-1,NA,TRBJ1-2,CASTRHRAYGYTF,TGTGCCAGCACCCGGCATCGGGCCTATGGCTACACCTTC
once,12,TRBV5-6,NA,TRBJ1-6,CASSVGSSRVHF,TGTGCCAGCAGCGTGGGTAGTAGCCGGGTCCACTTT